These T cell receptor beta chains were read from a single sample in a study of early T cells in non-severe SARS-CoV-2 infection. TCRdb re-called the 5' RACE reads through MiXCR, storing one row per CDR3 protein. The sample records some 60,000 distinct CDR3 sequences, more than 9% being singletons. The sequenced sample was whole blood. The receptor source for this set is an adult who was a healthcare worker with PCR-confirmed SARS-CoV-2 infection or an uninfected control (not recorded which). The CDR3 runs from the conserved cysteine through the conserved F or W. The D gene is left open where the match is weak. Only some rows state a clone size, as once, few, many or a class for expanded clones.

J	V	size	D	length	CDR3	DNA
TRBJ2-4	TRBV6-4	NA	NA	15	CASSGSSQPLNIQYF	TGTGCCAGCAGTGGCAGCTCCCAACCTTTAAACATTCAGTACTTC
TRBJ2-5	TRBV20-1	many	TRBD2	15	CSARGGSGGQETQYF	TGCAGTGCTAGAGGCGGTAGCGGGGGCCAAGAGACCCAGTACTTC
TRBJ2-6	TRBV13	NA	NA	17	CASKGSQAKDGANVLTF	TGTGCCAGCAAGGGGTCACAAGCCAAGGACGGGGCCAACGTCCTGACTTTC
TRBJ1-1	TRBV6-5	many	NA	15	CASSYVPGGANEAFF	TGTGCCAGCAGTTACGTCCCTGGGGGGGCGAATGAAGCTTTCTTT
TRBJ2-6	TRBV20-1	many	NA	16	CSASSPGVAGANVLTF	TGCAGTGCTTCGAGCCCTGGGGTAGCTGGGGCCAACGTCCTGACTTTC
TRBJ2-1	TRBV12-3/TRBV12-4	NA	NA	16	CASRQSTGSPNNEQFF	TGTGCCAGCAGGCAGAGCACAGGGTCCCCCAACAATGAGCAGTTCTTC
TRBJ1-1	TRBV20-1	NA	TRBD1	13	CSALGQGGTEAFF	TGCAGTGCCTTGGGACAGGGAGGCACTGAAGCTTTCTTT
TRBJ1-1	TRBV4-2	few	TRBD1	15	CASSHTGGESAEAFF	TGTGCCAGCAGCCATACAGGGGGCGAGTCGGCTGAAGCTTTCTTT
TRBJ2-1	TRBV3-1	NA	NA	12	CASSLPGEAPFF	TGTGCCAGCAGCCTCCCAGGGGAGGCCCCGTTCTTC
TRBJ1-1	TRBV6-5	NA	NA	11	CASSYYGEAFF	TGTGCCAGCAGTTATTACGGTGAAGCTTTCTTT
TRBJ1-2	TRBV6-1	few	NA	12	CASRTGNYGYTF	TGTGCCAGCAGGACGGGGAACTATGGCTACACCTTC
TRBJ1-2	TRBV6-5	many	NA	13	CASSRQQSYGYTF	TGTGCCAGCAGTCGACAGCAATCCTATGGCTACACCTTC
TRBJ2-5	TRBV20-1	few	NA	15	CSARDPTVYQETQYF	TGCAGTGCTAGAGATCCGACAGTGTACCAAGAGACCCAGTACTTC
TRBJ1-6	TRBV19	few	TRBD1	14	CASSSGGYNSPLHF	TGTGCCAGTTCATCAGGGGGATATAATTCACCCCTCCACTTT
TRBJ2-1	TRBV6-6	many	TRBD1	16	CASSSMTGGSYNEQFF	TGTGCCAGCAGTTCTATGACAGGGGGGTCCTACAATGAGCAGTTCTTC
TRBJ2-2	TRBV7-9	few	TRBD2	16	CASSTREDRNTGELFF	TGTGCCAGCAGCACACGGGAGGACCGAAACACCGGGGAGCTGTTTTTT